These T cell receptor beta chains were read from a single sample in a study of tumor-infiltrating lymphocytes in localized non-small cell lung cancer. The table came from immunoSEQ multiplex PCR; TCRdb's copy has only in-frame clones and leaves some out. The sample records about 3,800 clones, 66% being singletons. The sequenced material came from uninvolved lung tissue not adjacent to the tumor. The receptor set was obtained from a human donor with non-small cell lung cancer. CDR3s include the opening cysteine and the closing phenylalanine or tryptophan. D genes are given only for firm matches. Clone size is stated in some rows and not others, as once, few, many or a class when expanded.

>TRBD2|TRBJ2-1|NA|TRBV4-1
TGCGCCAGCAGCCTGGGACTAGGGCAATACAATGAGCAGTTCTTC
CASSLGLGQYNEQFF
>NA|TRBJ2-1|NA|TRBV7-2
TGTGCCAGCAGCTTAGCCGCGGACGCCTACAATGAGCAGTTCTTC
CASSLAADAYNEQFF
>NA|TRBJ1-2|NA|TRBV4-2
TGTGCCAGCAGCCAAGATCGTGGAGACGGCTATGGCTACACCTTC
CASSQDRGDGYGYTF
>TRBD1|TRBJ1-5|NA|TRBV5-8
TGTGCCAGCAGCTTGGGTGGGGCCAACAGGGGGCGAGGTCAGCCCCAGCATTTT
CASSLGGANRGRGQPQHF
>TRBD2|TRBJ2-1|NA|TRBV5-4
TGTGCCAGCAGCCCTGGAGGACTAGCGGGGACCTACAATGAGCAGTTCTTC
CASSPGGLAGTYNEQFF
>NA|TRBJ2-1|NA|TRBV19
TGTGCCAGTAGTATTTTCCCCGCGAGGGTGAGGGATGAGCAGTTCTTC
CASSIFPARVRDEQFF
>NA|TRBJ1-4|NA|TRBV2
TGTGCCAGCAGAATGTACGGGGGCACTAATGAAAAACTGTTTTTT
CASRMYGGTNEKLFF
>NA|TRBJ2-1|NA|TRBV4-2
TGTGCCAGCAGCCAAGCTTTTAGCGCGAGTGGGCAGAATGAGCAGTTCTTC
CASSQAFSASGQNEQFF
>NA|TRBJ1-1|few|TRBV19
TGTGCCACCAGACAGGTCCCAGGCACTGAAGCTTTCTTT
CATRQVPGTEAFF
>TRBD1|TRBJ1-1|few|TRBV2
TGTGCCAGCAGTTCAACAGGGGCCTACACTGAAGCTTTCTTT
CASSSTGAYTEAFF
>NA|TRBJ2-3|NA|TRBV29-1
TGCAGCGGCCAACCGTATGGGGCTCCCACAGATACGCAGTATTTT
CSGQPYGAPTDTQYF
>NA|TRBJ1-5|few|TRBV14
TGTGCCAGCAGCCCCTCTTATAGCAATCAGCCCCAGCATTTT
CASSPSYSNQPQHF
>TRBD2|TRBJ2-3|few|TRBV4-1
TGCGCCAGCAGCCGAGCGGGAGGGAGCACAGATACGCAGTATTTT
CASSRAGGSTDTQYF
>NA|TRBJ1-2|once|TRBV28
TGTGCCAGCATCGGGCAGGTTGTCTATGGCTACACCTTC
CASIGQVVYGYTF
>TRBD1|TRBJ2-6|NA|TRBV19
TGTGCCAGTAGATCCGGGACAGGGGACCCTGGGGCCAACGTCCTGACTTTC
CASRSGTGDPGANVLTF
>NA|TRBJ2-7|NA|TRBV19
TGTGCCAGTAGTCCGGGGTTCACTACGACGGAGCAGTACTTC
CASSPGFTTTEQYF
>NA|TRBJ1-2|NA|TRBV5-1
TGCGCCAGCAGCTTTGAGGGAAGAAGCTATGGCTACACCTTC
CASSFEGRSYGYTF